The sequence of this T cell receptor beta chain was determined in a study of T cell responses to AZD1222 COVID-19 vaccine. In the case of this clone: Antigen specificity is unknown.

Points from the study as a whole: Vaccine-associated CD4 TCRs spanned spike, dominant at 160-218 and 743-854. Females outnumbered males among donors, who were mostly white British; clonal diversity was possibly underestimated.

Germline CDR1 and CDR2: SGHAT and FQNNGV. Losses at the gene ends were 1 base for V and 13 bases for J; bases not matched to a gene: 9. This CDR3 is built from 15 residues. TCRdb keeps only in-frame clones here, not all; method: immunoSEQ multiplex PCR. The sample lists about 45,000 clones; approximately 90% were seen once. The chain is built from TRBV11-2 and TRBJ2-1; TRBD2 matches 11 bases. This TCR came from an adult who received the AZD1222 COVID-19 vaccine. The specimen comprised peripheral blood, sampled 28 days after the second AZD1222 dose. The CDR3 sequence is CASSLGATSGRVQFF. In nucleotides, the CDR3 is TGTGCCAGCAGCTTAGGGGCAACTAGCGGGAGAGTTCAGTTCTTC.